This is a list of T cell receptor beta chains from one sample in a study of T cells after posttransplantation cyclophosphamide. Data came from immunoSEQ multiplex PCR; TCRdb stores just in-frame clones and leaves some out. The table shows about 16,000 clones, with around 94% occurring only once. Sequences were derived from CD4+ T cells sorted from blood, sampled after allogeneic stem cell transplant with posttransplant cyclophosphamide. These receptors all stem from a male patient between 55 and 70 years old who received an allogeneic stem cell transplant from a related donor and was CMV-positive. Some T cells may be transferred from the graft donor. The CDR3 runs from the conserved cysteine through the conserved F or W. D genes are given only for firm matches. The size field is filled for only some rows; it gives once, few, many or a size class.

TRBV5-5	NA	TRBJ1-5	once	TGTGCCACCCATTTTCCTAGGAGCAATCAGCCCCAGCATTTT	CATHFPRSNQPQHF
TRBV28	NA	TRBJ1-1	NA	TGTGCCAGCAGTTTCTACACTGAAGCTTTCTTT	CASSFYTEAFF
TRBV4-3	NA	TRBJ2-2	NA	TGCGCCAGCAGCCAGCTGACAGTCGCCGGGGAGCTGTTTTTT	CASSQLTVAGELFF
TRBV28	TRBD1	TRBJ1-2	NA	TGTGCCAGCAACTCGGGGACAGGGACAAACTATGGCTACACCTTC	CASNSGTGTNYGYTF
TRBV7-7	NA	TRBJ2-7	NA	TGTGCCAGCAGCCCTAGCCTTATTACATTGGACGAGCAGTACTTC	CASSPSLITLDEQYF
TRBV7-9	NA	TRBJ1-6	NA	TGTGCCAGCAGCCCCGGACAGACTTATAATTCACCCCTCCACTTT	CASSPGQTYNSPLHF
TRBV5-8	NA	TRBJ1-2	NA	TGTGCCAGCAGCCCTACCCGGAGGCAGGGGATAAGGGGCTACACCTTC	CASSPTRRQGIRGYTF
TRBV28	TRBD1	TRBJ2-1	NA	TGTGCCACCACAGGGGGGTCAGCCGGCGATGAGCAGTTCTTC	CATTGGSAGDEQFF
TRBV7-6	TRBD2	TRBJ2-5	NA	TGTGCCAGCAGCTTAATGGGTAGCGGGGGCCAAGAGACCCAGTACTTC	CASSLMGSGGQETQYF
TRBV5-1	TRBD1	TRBJ1-6	NA	TGCGCCAGCAGCATGGGACAGGGGGATTCACCCCTCCACTTT	CASSMGQGDSPLHF
TRBV18	NA	TRBJ1-2	once	TGTGCCAGCTCACCACGTTCAGATCTTACTAACTATGGCTACACCTTC	CASSPRSDLTNYGYTF
TRBV14	NA	TRBJ1-2	NA	TGTGCCAGCAGCCGAATGGACAGACACTATGGCTACACCTTC	CASSRMDRHYGYTF
TRBV18	NA	TRBJ2-7	NA	TGTGCCAGCTCACCACCGGCGGGTTCCTACGAGCAGTACTTC	CASSPPAGSYEQYF
TRBV7-2	NA	TRBJ1-1	NA	TGTGCCAGCAGCCTGACCGGGACACCGAACACTGAAGCTTTCTTT	CASSLTGTPNTEAFF
TRBV11-2	NA	TRBJ1-4	NA	TGTGCCAGCAGCTTAGTATCCAGGGGTGGTGAAAAACTGTTTTTT	CASSLVSRGGEKLFF
TRBV4-2	NA	TRBJ1-1	NA	TGTGCCAGCAGCCCGGTAGGCAGCGGAACCACTGAAGCTTTCTTT	CASSPVGSGTTEAFF
TRBV28	NA	TRBJ2-5	few	TGTGCCAGCAGTTCCGCTACCCAAGAGACCCAGTACTTC	CASSSATQETQYF
TRBV20-1	NA	TRBJ2-7	NA	TGCAGTGCTAGACGTACAAACGAGCAGTACTTC	CSARRTNEQYF
TRBV19	TRBD1	TRBJ1-5	NA	TGTGCCAGTAGTGGGACAGGGAATCAGCCCCAGCATTTT	CASSGTGNQPQHF
TRBV5-1	NA	TRBJ1-5	NA	TGCGCCAGCAGCCAGGGGACAACTAGCAATCAGCCCCAGCATTTT	CASSQGTTSNQPQHF
TRBV11-2	NA	TRBJ1-6	once	TGTGCCAGCAGCCGTCTTGGCCAGGGACTGGAGAATTCCCCCCTCCACTTT	CASSRLGQGLENSPLHF
TRBV7-9	TRBD1	TRBJ2-3	NA	TGTGCCAGCAGCTTAGAGGGGACAGTTGCTAGCACAGATACGCAGTATTTT	CASSLEGTVASTDTQYF
TRBV7-2	NA	TRBJ2-5	NA	TGTGCCAGCAGCCAGGACATCCAAGAGACCCAGTACTTC	CASSQDIQETQYF
TRBV19	TRBD1	TRBJ2-3	NA	TGTGCCAGCAATTCCGGGACAGGGTCTGACACAGATACGCAGTATTTT	CASNSGTGSDTDTQYF
TRBV11-2	TRBD2	TRBJ2-7	few	TGTGCCAGCAGGGGGGGGAGAACCGAGCAGTACTTC	CASRGGRTEQYF
TRBV7-8	TRBD1	TRBJ2-7	NA	TGTGCCAGCAGCTTAGGGGGACAGTTCTACGAGCAGTACTTC	CASSLGGQFYEQYF
TRBV30	NA	TRBJ1-3	NA	TGTGCCTGGAGCCGGGGAACCTCTGGAAACACCATATATTTT	CAWSRGTSGNTIYF
TRBV6-5	TRBD1	TRBJ2-1	NA	TGTGCCAGCAGTCCTTCCACAGGGGGGTTGGTGCAGTTCTTC	CASSPSTGGLVQFF